The rows below give T cell receptor beta chains drawn from one sample of a study of lymphopenia after photon versus proton radiotherapy. Using immunoSEQ multiplex PCR, the repertoire was profiled, and TCRdb retains in-frame clones only, with some absent. The sample has approximately 25,000 clones, around four fifths seen once; the top ten hold less than 25%. The starting material was peripheral blood, obtained from a patient treated with proton-based radiotherapy. The origin of the receptors is a woman aged 65 to 85 with pancreatic cancer. Both conserved end residues are trimmed from each CDR3. D genes are given only for firm matches. Rows give clone size only sometimes, using once, few, many, or a class for an expanded clone.

V,J,D,size,CDR3
TRBV28,TRBJ2-7,NA,NA,ASSLRFGGYSSYEQY
TRBV10-3,TRBJ1-1,TRBD1,NA,AISRQGMNTEAF
TRBV11-3,TRBJ1-5,NA,NA,ASSLEWGYQPQH
TRBV28,TRBJ2-3,NA,NA,ASSPRDTQY
TRBV19,TRBJ2-1,NA,once,ASSDPLVSPMSNEQF
TRBV7-7,TRBJ2-1,NA,few,ASSLGLGSAGEQF
TRBV5-1,TRBJ1-1,NA,NA,ASSFEVRAEAF
TRBV6-1,TRBJ1-3,NA,NA,ASSEAVMVGTGNTIY
TRBV11-3,TRBJ2-1,NA,NA,ASSPGTYNEQF
TRBV9,TRBJ2-1,TRBD2,once,ASSVGLAGGGLQDEQF
TRBV19,TRBJ2-1,TRBD2,NA,ASSIAGGLYNEQF
TRBV4-2,TRBJ2-1,TRBD2,few,ASSREGGRSYNEQF
TRBV19,TRBJ2-2,NA,NA,ASSSYRDSGTGSTGELF